The TCR beta chain under discussion was sequenced for a study of blood T cell repertoires in COVID-19. Study at large: COVID-19 samples, acute and convalescent, were from the United States, Italy and Spain. The analysed material was cDNA or gDNA that came from T cells, B-cell-depleted T cells, or PBMCs.

In the source study's methods: The authors estimated nucleated cell counts from reference gene primer amplification. The assay was immunoSEQ multiplex PCR, and TCRdb's table has in-frame clones only and misses some. The V and J calls and the clone size are those of that table, but D and trimming were determined from the DNA. The sample includes some 700,000 clones, over 80% of them seen just once. The germline V gene encodes CDR1 MGHRA and CDR2 YSYEKL. V was clipped by 6 bases and J by 5 bases; unmatched bases: 3. CDR3 length: 13 residues. Input material: peripheral blood. The rearrangement joins TRBV4-1 to TRBJ1-1; 10 positions match TRBD1. This clonotype originated in a woman aged 18 to 35 with acute or convalescent COVID-19. The CDR3 DNA follows: TGCGCCAGCAGGCGACAGGGGGCGACTGAAGCTTTCTTT. Protein product: CASRRQGATEAFF.